This TCR beta chain was profiled in a study of T cell repertoires in cytomegalovirus infection. Study context: The public TCR beta signatures pointed to both CMV infection and matching HLA type.

The CDR3 sequence is 14 residues long. The germline V gene encodes CDR1 MNHEY and CDR2 SVGEGT. V was trimmed by 6 bases and J by 2 bases, leaving 11 bases between them. Comment on this clonotype: Its antigen is unidentified.

TCRdb analysed the reads with MiXCR anew, one entry per CDR3 protein. Of roughly 600,000 distinct CDR3 sequences listed, roughly 26% are singletons. General study points: The ex vivo response showed dominance by HLA-C-restricted CMV-specific TCR beta clonotypes.

This receptor was obtained from a human donor in good health (CMV status not recorded). Some clones in this sample may be carry-over from other donors' samples. J is TRBJ2-1 and V is TRBV6-2 or TRBV6-3; D is perhaps TRBD1 (5 bases). The material sequenced was CD8+ T cells from PBMCs. CDR3 coding DNA: TGTGCCAGCAGCCCAGGGTTTACCTACAATGAGCAGTTCTTC. Residues: CASSPGFTYNEQFF.